This TCR beta chain was recorded in a study of T cell responses to AZD1222 COVID-19 vaccine. This clone was recorded once. Its target is unknown. The method was immunoSEQ multiplex PCR; TCRdb's version includes in-frame clones alone and lacks a portion of them. The repertoire holds approximately 150,000 clones, with roughly 93% as singletons. Study-wide points: Females made up more of the donors, who were largely white British, and clonal diversity may have come out too low.

The TCR was taken from an adult who received the AZD1222 COVID-19 vaccine. The material was peripheral blood, obtained 28 days after the second AZD1222 dose.

In DNA form, the CDR3 reads TGTGCCAGCAGCCGAACAAACACCATATATTTT. This translates into CASSRTNTIYF. The chain links TRBV12-3 or TRBV12-4 to TRBJ1-3; no reliable D call. The CDR3 is made up of 11 amino acids. The V end lost 6 bases, the J end lost 6 bases, and 6 bases lay between the germline ends.